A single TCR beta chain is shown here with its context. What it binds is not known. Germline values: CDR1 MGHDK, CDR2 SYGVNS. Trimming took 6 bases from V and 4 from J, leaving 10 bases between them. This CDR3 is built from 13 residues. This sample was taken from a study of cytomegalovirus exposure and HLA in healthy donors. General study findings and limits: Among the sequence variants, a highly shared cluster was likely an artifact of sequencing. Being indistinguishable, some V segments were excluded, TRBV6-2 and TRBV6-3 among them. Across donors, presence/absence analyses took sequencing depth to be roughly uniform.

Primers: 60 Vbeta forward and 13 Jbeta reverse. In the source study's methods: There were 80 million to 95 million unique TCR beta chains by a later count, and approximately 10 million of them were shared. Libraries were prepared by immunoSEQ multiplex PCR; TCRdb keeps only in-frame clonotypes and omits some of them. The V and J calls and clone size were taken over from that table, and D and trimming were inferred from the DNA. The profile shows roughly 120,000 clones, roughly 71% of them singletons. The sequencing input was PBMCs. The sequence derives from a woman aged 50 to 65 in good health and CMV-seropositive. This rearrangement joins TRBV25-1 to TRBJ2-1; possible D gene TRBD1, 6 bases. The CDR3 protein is CASRKDSYNEQFF. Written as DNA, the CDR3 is TGTGCCAGCAGGAAGGACAGTTACAATGAGCAGTTCTTC. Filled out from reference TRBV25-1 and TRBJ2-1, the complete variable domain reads EADIYQTPRYLVIGTGKKITLECSQTMGHDKMYWYQQDPGMELHLIHYSYGVNSTEKGDLSSESTVSRIRTEHFPLTLESARPSHTSQYLCASRKDSYNEQFFGPGTRLTVL.